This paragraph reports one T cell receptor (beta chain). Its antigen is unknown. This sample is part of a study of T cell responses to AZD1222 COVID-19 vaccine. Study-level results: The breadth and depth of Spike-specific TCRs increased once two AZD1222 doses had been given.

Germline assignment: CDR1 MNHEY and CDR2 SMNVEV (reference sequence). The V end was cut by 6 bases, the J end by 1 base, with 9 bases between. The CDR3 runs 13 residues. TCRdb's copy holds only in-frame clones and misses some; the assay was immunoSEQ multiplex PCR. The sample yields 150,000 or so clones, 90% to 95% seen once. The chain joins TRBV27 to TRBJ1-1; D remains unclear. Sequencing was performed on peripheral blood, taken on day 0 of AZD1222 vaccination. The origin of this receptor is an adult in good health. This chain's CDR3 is CASSVQTNTEAFF. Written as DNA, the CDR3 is TGTGCCAGCAGCGTCCAAACGAACACTGAAGCTTTCTTT.